Each of the 4 T cell receptor beta chains below was sequenced from the same sample in a study of cytotoxic CD8 clonotypes in ibrutinib-treated CLL. Using immunoSEQ multiplex PCR, the repertoire was profiled, and TCRdb retains in-frame clones only, with some absent. Of approximately 13,000 clones in the sample, more than 60% are singletons; the top ten hold about 5.5%. The source was PBMCs, collected before ibrutinib treatment. The receptors shown here come from a human donor with chronic lymphocytic leukemia.

The rearrangement joins TRBV6-6 to TRBJ1-3; D unresolved. Trimming removed 4 bases at V and 7 bases at J, with 8 bases between. Germline V gene sequence: CDR1 MNHNY, CDR2 SVGAGI (reference sequence). The CDR3 consists of 12 residues. Written as DNA, the CDR3 is TGTGCCAGCAGTTCTACGGAGAACACCATATATTTT. Translation: CASSSTENTIYF.

The gene calls are TRBV9 and TRBJ2-5; D is perhaps TRBD2 (7 bases). With 4 bases removed from V and 1 base from J, the gap between germline ends came to 14 bases. Germline V gene sequence: CDR1 SGDLS, CDR2 YYNGEE. CDR3 size: 15 residues. The CDR3 loop is CASSPPRGAQETQYF. The CDR3 nucleotides are TGTGCCAGCAGCCCCCCCCGGGGGGCCCAAGAGACCCAGTACTTC.

In DNA form, the CDR3 reads TGTGCCAGCAGCCAGAGGCGGGGGTTCGGGGAGACCCAGTACTTC. This gives the protein CASSQRRGFGETQYF. The chain joins TRBV9 to TRBJ2-5; 7 positions match TRBD2. CDR1 and CDR2 from the germline V gene are SGDLS and YYNGEE. V lost 4 bases, J lost 5 bases, and 11 bases stayed unmatched. The CDR3 is made up of 15 amino acids.

This chain connects TRBV18 to TRBJ2-3; TRBD2 might be the D (5 bases). Trimming took 3 bases from V and 4 from J, leaving 8 bases between them. From germline, CDR1 is KGHSH and CDR2 LQKENI. The CDR3 length is 13 residues. The CDR3 DNA is TGTGCCAGCTCACCCGGGGTCCCAGATACGCAGTATTTT. Translated, it gives CASSPGVPDTQYF.